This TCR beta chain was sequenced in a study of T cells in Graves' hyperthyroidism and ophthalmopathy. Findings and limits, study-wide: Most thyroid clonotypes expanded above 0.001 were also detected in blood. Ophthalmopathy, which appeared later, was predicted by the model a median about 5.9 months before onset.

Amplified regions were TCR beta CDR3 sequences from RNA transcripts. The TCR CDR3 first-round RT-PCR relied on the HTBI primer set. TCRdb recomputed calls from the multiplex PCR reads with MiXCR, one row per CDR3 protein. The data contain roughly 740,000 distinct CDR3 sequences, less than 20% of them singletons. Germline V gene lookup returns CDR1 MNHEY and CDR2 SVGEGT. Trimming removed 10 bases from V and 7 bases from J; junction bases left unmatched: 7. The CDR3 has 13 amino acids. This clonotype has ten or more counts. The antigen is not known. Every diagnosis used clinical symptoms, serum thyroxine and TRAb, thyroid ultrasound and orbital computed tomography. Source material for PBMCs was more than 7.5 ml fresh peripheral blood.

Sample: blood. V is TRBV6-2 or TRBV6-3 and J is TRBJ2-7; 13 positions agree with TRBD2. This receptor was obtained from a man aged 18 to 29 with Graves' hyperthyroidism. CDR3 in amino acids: CAIWTSGRVEQYF. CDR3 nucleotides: TGTGCCATTTGGACTAGCGGGAGAGTAGAGCAGTACTTC.